Listed below are T cell receptor beta chains from one sample, sequenced in a study of T-cell memory formation after mild COVID-19. TCRdb analysed the 5' RACE reads with MiXCR anew, one entry per CDR3 protein. This repertoire shows about 180,000 distinct CDR3 sequences, 18% found once; its top ten account for 3% to 4%. The sequenced sample consisted of PBMCs or a T cell subset sorted from them (not recorded which). The receptors were gathered from a man between 18 and 29 years old who had mild COVID-19 (a few samples of this study predate the infection). Cell type and time point are not known. CDR3s include the opening cysteine and the closing phenylalanine or tryptophan.

V gene	J gene	CDR3 protein
TRBV27	TRBJ1-1	CASSLGYTGNTEAFF
TRBV20-1	TRBJ1-6	CSARGRGYSPLHF
TRBV19	TRBJ1-4	CASSPQQGANEKLFF
TRBV11-2	TRBJ2-5	CASSSGRTQYF
TRBV15	TRBJ2-2	CATSRNRGSGELFF
TRBV5-1	TRBJ2-2	CASSLDGQLATGELFF
TRBV5-1	TRBJ2-1	CASSFRQNNEQFF
TRBV7-3	TRBJ2-3	CASSSGTSGGAGTQYF
TRBV5-1	TRBJ2-5	CASSQEPGSSYQETQYF
TRBV28	TRBJ1-1	CASSLGEILMNTEAFF
TRBV12-3/TRBV12-4	TRBJ1-5	CASSFRGWANQPQHF
TRBV6-5	TRBJ2-4	CASSERDSNGIQYF
TRBV11-2	TRBJ2-1	CASSPGLPYNEQFF
TRBV5-1	TRBJ2-2	CASRRADTGELFF
TRBV7-9	TRBJ2-1	CASSLVDRRGEQFF
TRBV29-1	TRBJ1-2	CSVGRLGYTF
TRBV7-9	TRBJ2-4	CASSMSLSDIQYF
TRBV7-2	TRBJ2-5	CASSLRDREGTQYF
TRBV12-3/TRBV12-4	TRBJ1-4	CASSLAGRAIGKLFF
TRBV5-1	TRBJ1-2	CASSLSGYGQGYTF
TRBV6-5	TRBJ1-2	CASTIRRQGIRASNYGYTF
TRBV7-2	TRBJ1-2	CASTRFLFGYTF
TRBV5-5	TRBJ2-7	CASSLAVPRRDQYF
TRBV11-2	TRBJ1-5	CASSLSGRSNQPQHF
TRBV10-3	TRBJ1-5	CAISGRENQPQHF
TRBV20-1	TRBJ2-5	CSARVPGGAQETQYF
TRBV6-6	TRBJ2-2	CASSYGPSGTGELFF
TRBV5-6	TRBJ1-1	CASTFANFMNTEAFF
TRBV20-1	TRBJ1-2	CSARDNPTRGYTF
TRBV5-1	TRBJ2-5	CASSLVQGAETQYF
TRBV7-9	TRBJ2-6	CASSLVPGANVLTF
TRBV5-1	TRBJ2-2	CASSLEANTGELFF
TRBV7-3	TRBJ2-3	CASSPTVGLASDTQYF
TRBV15	TRBJ2-1	CATSIGAGPYNEQFF
TRBV12-3/TRBV12-4	TRBJ1-5	CASSLQGHQPQHF
TRBV13	TRBJ2-3	CASSFYRGGSTDTQYF
TRBV7-9	TRBJ1-5	CASSNTHNQPQHF
TRBV6-2/TRBV6-3	TRBJ2-5	CASRTGGETQYF
TRBV5-6	TRBJ1-2	CASSPTLDYGYTF
TRBV24-1	TRBJ1-5	CATSEGVLAQHF
TRBV29-1	TRBJ1-1	CSVVRGQLNTEAFF
TRBV9	TRBJ2-3	CASSVYPTSDTQYF
TRBV11-1	TRBJ2-3	CASSLDGLASFTDTQYF
TRBV5-1	TRBJ2-3	CASSLGLAASTDTQYF
TRBV20-1	TRBJ2-5	CSASPGLVARETQYF
TRBV12-5	TRBJ2-2	CASGLAGVAGELFF
TRBV4-3	TRBJ2-5	CASSQDRSETQYF
TRBV7-3	TRBJ2-1	CASSPSRDSIDEQFF
TRBV5-1	TRBJ2-6	CASRQAGGANVLTF
TRBV5-1	TRBJ2-2	CASKIDTGELFF
TRBV28	TRBJ2-3	CASSLLGAGRAHTDTQYF
TRBV30	TRBJ2-3	CAWRSSYSTDTQYF
TRBV11-2	TRBJ1-1	CASSPFFLLGGGLRNTEAFF
TRBV6-2/TRBV6-3	TRBJ2-2	CASSPGLAGGPVAGELFF